This entry lists 28 T cell receptor beta chains sequenced from one sample in a study of cytomegalovirus exposure and HLA in healthy donors. PCR employed 60 Vbeta and 13 Jbeta primers. Sequenced by immunoSEQ multiplex PCR; TCRdb stores in-frame clones only, minus some. This sample has under 200,000 clones, with around nine tenths found just once. The sample consisted of PBMCs. These TCRs come from a woman under 30 in good health and CMV-seronegative.

The chain uses TRBV6-5 and TRBJ1-2, with D tentatively TRBD1 (5 bases). V was pared by 5 bases and J by 4 bases, with 11 bases between. The length of the CDR3 is 13 residues. From germline, CDR1 is MNHEY and CDR2 SVGAGI. The CDR3 loop is CASSPQGVYGYTF. DNA of the CDR3: TGTGCCAGCAGTCCTCAGGGTGTCTATGGCTACACCTTC.

The chain recombines TRBV4-1 with TRBJ2-3, with D perhaps TRBD1 (5 bases). Germline values: CDR1 MGHRA, CDR2 YSYEKL. Trimming cost V 2 bases and J 7 bases, with 7 bases left between them. The CDR3 runs 12 residues. CDR3 amino acids: CASSQQGYTQYF. The CDR3 DNA follows: TGCGCCAGCAGCCAACAGGGATATACGCAGTATTTT.

The genes are TRBV4-1 and TRBJ2-5, with 8 bases fitting TRBD1. The CDR3 extends over 15 amino acids. Looked up from germline, CDR1 is MGHRA and CDR2 is YSYEKL. Trimming took 4 bases from V and 4 from J; bases not matched to a gene: 8. The CDR3 here is CASSRNTGTGETQYF. The CDR3 DNA is TGCGCCAGCAGCCGGAATACTGGGACAGGAGAGACCCAGTACTTC.

The chain carries TRBV27 and TRBJ1-5, with a tentative D call TRBD1 (6 bases). Per the germline V gene, CDR1 is MNHEY and CDR2 is SMNVEV (reference sequence). The CDR3 has 13 amino acids. V lost 5 bases and J lost 6, with 11 bases in between. The CDR3 loop reads CASSIRRGQPQHF. CDR3 in DNA: TGTGCCAGCAGTATCCGCAGGGGTCAGCCCCAGCATTTT.

The V gene is TRBV5-6, the J gene TRBJ2-1; 9 bases line up with TRBD2. The V gene's germline CDR1 is SGHDT and CDR2 YYEEEE. Trimming at V came to 5 bases and at J to 2 bases, leaving 14 bases not matched to a gene. The CDR3 length is 18 residues. CDR3 loop: CASRTYEYSGGAYNEQFF. The CDR3 DNA reads TGTGCCAGCAGGACCTACGAATATAGCGGGGGAGCCTACAATGAGCAGTTCTTC.

This chain links TRBV6-5 with TRBJ1-5; maybe TRBD1 (5 bases). Trimming pared 5 bases from V and 2 bases from J, leaving 10 bases between. This CDR3 region has 14 residues. The V gene's germline CDR1 is MNHEY and CDR2 SVGAGI. The CDR3: CASSRSGGNQPQHF. For the CDR3, the DNA is TGTGCCAGCAGTCGGTCGGGGGGCAATCAGCCCCAGCATTTT.

J is TRBJ1-2 and V is TRBV28; the D gene is possibly TRBD1 (6 bases). Between the trimmed V and J ends, which lost 3 bases and 13 bases, there was a span of 15 bases. The CDR3 is 12 amino acids. Germline loops: CDR1 MDHEN, CDR2 SYDVKM. CDR3 bases: TGTGCCAGCAGTTTTACCGTACAGGGCGGCACCTTC. Translated, it gives CASSFTVQGGTF.

V gene TRBV2 combines with J gene TRBJ1-6; 7 bases are shared with TRBD1. This CDR3 is 14 amino acids long. Germline CDR1 SNHLY, CDR2 FYNNEI. The J segment lost 4 bases and the V segment lost 5 bases, leaving 2 bases of the junction unmatched. The CDR3 here is CASSRDRYNSPLHF. For the CDR3, the DNA is TGTGCCAGCAGTCGGGACAGATATAATTCACCCCTCCACTTT. Full variable domain (outside the CDR3, taken from reference TRBV2 and TRBJ1-6): EPEVTQTPSHQVTQMGQEVILRCVPISNHLYFYWYRQILGQKVEFLVSFYNNEISEKSEIFDDQFSVERPDGSNFTLKIRSTKLEDSAMYFCASSRDRYNSPLHFGNGTRLTVT.

V usage is TRBV7-2 and J usage is TRBJ1-2; possibly TRBD1 for D (6 bases). The CDR3 consists of 14 residues. The V gene lost 1 base and the J gene lost 7 bases, with 13 bases spanning the gap. CDR1 is SGHTA, CDR2 FQGNSA, per germline. CDR3 loop: CASSLVDRRSGYTF. The CDR3 DNA is TGTGCCAGCAGCTTAGTTGACAGGCGGAGTGGCTACACCTTC. Full variable domain (missing parts from reference TRBV7-2 and TRBJ1-2): GAGVSQSPSNKVTEKGKDVELRCDPISGHTALYWYRQSLGQGLEFLIYFQGNSAPDKSGLPSDRFSAERTGGSVSTLTIQRTQQEDSAVYLCASSLVDRRSGYTFGSGTRLTVV.

The gene calls are TRBV27 and TRBJ2-5; a weak D match, TRBD2 (7 bases). The CDR3 consists of 16 residues. Germline values: CDR1 MNHEY, CDR2 SMNVEV (reference sequence). V dropped 5 bases and J dropped 3 bases, with 19 bases sitting between them. DNA of the CDR3: TGTGCCAGCAGTAGTCTTTGGGGGGGCTCTGAAGAGACCCAGTACTTC. This encodes CASSSLWGGSEETQYF.

V is TRBV5-1 and J is TRBJ1-5; D gene ambiguous. Per germline, CDR1 SGHRS and CDR2 YFSETQ. The CDR3 totals 14 residues. The germline V and J ends were trimmed by 0 bases and 6 bases, with 10 bases remaining between them. The CDR3 region is CASSLAGFGQPQHF. The CDR3 region has the DNA TGCGCCAGCAGCTTGGCCGGGTTCGGTCAGCCCCAGCATTTT.

DNA for the CDR3: TGTGCCAGCAGACCCGAGCGGGGCTTCTACGAGCAGTACTTC. Its translation: CASRPERGFYEQYF. The chain recombines TRBV28 with TRBJ2-7; 7 bases line up with TRBD2. V was clipped by 6 bases and J by 3 bases; unmatched bases: 8. The CDR3 covers 14 residues. Germline V gene sequence: CDR1 MDHEN, CDR2 SYDVKM. The full variable domain, in which reference TRBV28 and TRBJ2-7 provide the parts outside the CDR3, is DVKVTQSSRYLVKRTGEKVFLECVQDMDHENMFWYRQDPGLGLRLIYFSYDVKMKEKGDIPEGYSVSREKKERFSLILESASTNQTSMYLCASRPERGFYEQYFGPGTRLTVT.

V and J are TRBV5-1 and TRBJ2-7, with D possibly TRBD1 on 5 matching bases. The germline V gene encodes CDR1 SGHRS and CDR2 YFSETQ. This CDR3 spans 16 amino acids. Trimming removed 0 bases from V and 3 bases from J, with 16 bases in between. CDR3 residues: CASSLGQTLLIYEQYF. The CDR3 nucleotides are TGCGCCAGCAGCTTGGGACAGACCCTACTCATCTACGAGCAGTACTTC.

This chain links TRBV28 with TRBJ1-5, with D possibly matching TRBD1 (6 bases). V was clipped by 7 bases and J by 9 bases, with 19 bases between them. CDR1 is MDHEN, CDR2 SYDVKM, per germline. This CDR3 region has 14 residues. The CDR3 DNA follows: TGTGCCAGCAATGCCGCGGACAGCCTAGCGCCCCAGCATTTT. Residues: CASNAADSLAPQHF.

The gene calls are TRBV27 and TRBJ2-1, with 9 bases aligning to TRBD2. J gave up 9 bases and V 7 bases, and 10 bases lay outside the gene matches. The CDR3 spans 14 residues. The germline gives CDR1 MNHEY, CDR2 SMNVEV (reference sequence). CDR3 coding DNA: TGTGCCAGCAAAGTTCTAGCGGGATTCACTGAGCAGTTCTTC. Amino acids: CASKVLAGFTEQFF.

The J gene is TRBJ2-7, the V gene TRBV13, with 10 bases aligning to TRBD1. The CDR3 is 15 residues long. Germline-derived CDR1 and CDR2 are PRHDT and FYEKMQ (reference sequence). V was pared by 2 bases and J by 5 bases, with 6 bases of the junction left unmatched. The CDR3 DNA reads TGTGCCAGCAGCTTAACCGGGACAGGGGTCCACGAGCAGTACTTC. Its translation: CASSLTGTGVHEQYF.

This clone was picked up a small number of times. The chain joins TRBV2 to TRBJ1-3; the match to TRBD1 covers 8 bases. Unmatched junction bases numbered 11, after V lost 7 bases and J lost 9 bases. The V gene's germline CDR1 is SNHLY and CDR2 FYNNEI. This CDR3 is 14 amino acids long. CDR3 nucleotide sequence: TGTGCCAGCACCCAAGACAGGGGCGGCGGCACCATATATTTT. Translating it yields CASTQDRGGGTIYF.

This chain links TRBV7-2 with TRBJ1-2; no clear D gene. CDR3 length: 13 residues. CDR1 and CDR2 from the germline V gene are SGHTA and FQGNSA. Trimming took 2 bases from V and 5 from J, leaving 9 bases between them. The CDR3, as DNA: TGTGCCAGCAGCTTATCAAAGGAGTATGGCTACACCTTC. Translated, it gives CASSLSKEYGYTF.

This chain uses TRBV20-1 with TRBJ1-1; D not certain. With 5 bases removed from V and 7 bases from J, the gap between germline ends came to 11 bases. The germline V gene has CDR1 DFQATT and CDR2 SNEGSKA (reference sequence). CDR3 length: 11 residues. In DNA, the CDR3 is TGCAGTGCTCCACCGGGGTTTGAAGCTTTCTTT. This codes for CSAPPGFEAFF.

The rearrangement joins TRBV5-4 to TRBJ2-7, with a weak D call TRBD2 (5 bases). Germline V gene data show CDR1 as SGHNT and CDR2 as YYREEE (reference sequence). CDR3 length: 13 amino acids. V was cut by 4 bases and J by 0 bases, with 8 bases left in between. CDR3 sequence (DNA): TGTGCCAGCAGCGCACGGGACTCCTACGAGCAGTACTTC. Translated, it gives CASSARDSYEQYF.

This chain connects TRBV5-1 to TRBJ2-7; D is unresolved. CDR3 size: 11 residues. The germline V and J ends were trimmed by 0 bases and 8 bases, with 6 bases remaining between them. In germline, CDR1 is SGHRS, CDR2 YFSETQ. In DNA form, the CDR3 reads TGCGCCAGCAGCTTGGGCAGGCAGCAGTACTTC. Amino acids: CASSLGRQQYF.

V and J are TRBV15 and TRBJ2-7, with D perhaps matching TRBD1 (5 bases). This CDR3 region has 12 residues. The V gene's germline CDR1 is LNHNV and CDR2 YYDKDF (reference sequence). V was cut by 3 bases and J by 4 bases, with 7 bases left in between. For the CDR3, the DNA is TGTGCCACCAGCAGGGACAATTACGAGCAGTACTTC. Encoded protein: CATSRDNYEQYF.

The V call is TRBV6-5, the J call TRBJ2-3; D is possibly TRBD2 (6 bases). The CDR3 is made up of 16 amino acids. CDR1 and CDR2 (germline): MNHEY, SVGAGI. Trimming left V 6 bases short and J 2 bases short, with 18 bases between. As DNA, the CDR3 is TGTGCCAGCAGCTACGGGGAGGTAGCGGACACAGATACGCAGTATTTT. Protein product: CASSYGEVADTDTQYF.

The V gene is TRBV28, the J gene TRBJ1-1; 11 nucleotides line up with TRBD1. Trimming took 6 bases from V and 11 from J; bases not matched to a gene: 14. This CDR3 is built from 15 residues. Germline-derived CDR1 and CDR2 are MDHEN and SYDVKM. DNA for the CDR3: TGTGCCAGCAGCGTGGGGGGGACAGGGGGGTTTGCCGCTTTCTTT. Translated: CASSVGGTGGFAAFF.

The rearrangement joins TRBV28 to TRBJ1-5; TRBD1 might be the D (6 bases). This CDR3 region has 14 residues. V dropped 10 bases and J dropped 0 bases, with 13 bases sitting between them. The germline gives CDR1 MDHEN, CDR2 SYDVKM. The CDR3 reads CATSDSFSNQPQHF. The CDR3 nucleotides read TGTGCCACCTCGGACAGTTTTAGCAATCAGCCCCAGCATTTT.

The V gene is TRBV29-1, the J gene TRBJ2-4; a possible D gene is TRBD1 (6 bases). Germline V gene sequence: CDR1 SQVTM, CDR2 ANQGSEA. The CDR3 contains 17 residues. The V end was cut by 4 bases, the J end by 0 bases, with 19 bases between. This CDR3 reads CSVGPRGGDLAKNIQYF. The DNA for the CDR3 is TGCAGCGTTGGACCCAGGGGTGGGGACCTAGCCAAAAACATTCAGTACTTC.

V and J are TRBV30 and TRBJ2-7; 10 bases agree with TRBD1. This CDR3 contains 16 residues. Trimming removed 1 base from V and 3 bases from J; junction bases left unmatched: 9. CDR1 and CDR2 from the germline V gene are GTSNPN and SVGIG (reference sequence). CDR3 region: CAWSGSGGQGNYEQYF. In DNA, the CDR3 is TGTGCCTGGAGTGGTTCGGGGGGACAGGGGAACTACGAGCAGTACTTC. The full variable domain, with the rest looked up from reference TRBV30 and TRBJ2-7, is SQTIHQWPATLVQPVGSPLSLECTVEGTSNPNLYWYRQAAGRGLQLLFYSVGIGQISSEVPQNLSASRPQDRQFILSSKKLLLSDSGFYLCAWSGSGGQGNYEQYFGPGTRLTVT.

This clone was found once. V gene TRBV28 combines with J gene TRBJ1-3; 8 bases line up with TRBD1. This CDR3 is built from 17 residues. The germline V gene has CDR1 MDHEN and CDR2 SYDVKM. Trimming cost V 2 bases and J 0 bases; bases outside gene matches: 6. CDR3 region: CASSLGDRIYSGNTIYF. In DNA, the CDR3 is TGTGCCAGCAGTTTAGGGGACAGGATATACTCTGGAAACACCATATATTTT.